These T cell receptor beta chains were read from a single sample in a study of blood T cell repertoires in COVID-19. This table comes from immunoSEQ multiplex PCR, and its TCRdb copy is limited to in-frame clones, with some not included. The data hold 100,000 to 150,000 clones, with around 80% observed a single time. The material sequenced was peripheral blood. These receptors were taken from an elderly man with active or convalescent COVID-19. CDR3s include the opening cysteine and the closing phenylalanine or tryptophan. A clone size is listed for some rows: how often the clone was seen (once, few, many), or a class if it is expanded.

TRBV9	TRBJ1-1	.	CASSVASGTGVGTEAFF
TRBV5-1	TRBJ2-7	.	CASSLNGEVGYEQYF
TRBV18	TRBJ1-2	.	CASSSKRQEADRGYGYTF
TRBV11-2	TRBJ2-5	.	CASSWAREAQYF
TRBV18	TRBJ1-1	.	CASSLRQGNWNTEAFF
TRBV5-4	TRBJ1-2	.	CASSLAGNYGYTF
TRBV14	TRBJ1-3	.	CASSQVRDTIYF
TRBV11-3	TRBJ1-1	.	CASSVGLSTEAFF
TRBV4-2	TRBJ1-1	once	CASSQKGGSGDTEAFF
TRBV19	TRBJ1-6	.	CASIETRSYNSPLHF
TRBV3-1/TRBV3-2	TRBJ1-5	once	CASSRTLGGSNQPQHF
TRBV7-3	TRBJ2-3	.	CASSSSMEGANTDTQYF
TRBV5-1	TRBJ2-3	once	CASSPARGTDTQYF
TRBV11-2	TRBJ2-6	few	CATRQGSGANVLTF
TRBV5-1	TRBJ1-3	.	CASSPTGLSSGNTIYF
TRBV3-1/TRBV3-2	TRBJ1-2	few	CASSQEHVTPRQGYTF
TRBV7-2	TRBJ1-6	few	CASSPGQGNSPLHF
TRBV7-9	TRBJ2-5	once	CASSLNPSDETQYF
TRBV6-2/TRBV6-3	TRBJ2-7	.	CASSSPLEQYF
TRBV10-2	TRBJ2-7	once	CASSETNRGSYEQYF
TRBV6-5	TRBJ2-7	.	CASSYLHDGAYEQYF
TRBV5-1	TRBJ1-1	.	CASSLQGDTEAFF
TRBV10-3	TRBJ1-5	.	CAISDGQFYSNQPQHF